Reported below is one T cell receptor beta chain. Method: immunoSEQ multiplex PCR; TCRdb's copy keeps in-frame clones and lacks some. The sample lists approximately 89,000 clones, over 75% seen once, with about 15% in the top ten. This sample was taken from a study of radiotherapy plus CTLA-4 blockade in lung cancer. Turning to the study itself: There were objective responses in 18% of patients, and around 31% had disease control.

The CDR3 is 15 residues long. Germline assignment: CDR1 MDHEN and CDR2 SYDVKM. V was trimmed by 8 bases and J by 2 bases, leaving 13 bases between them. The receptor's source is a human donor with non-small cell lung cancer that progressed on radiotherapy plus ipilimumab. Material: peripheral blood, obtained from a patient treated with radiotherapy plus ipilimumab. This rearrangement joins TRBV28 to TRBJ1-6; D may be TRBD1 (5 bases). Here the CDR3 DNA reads TGTGCCAGCCTTTCGGAGGGGACCTATAATTCACCCCTCCACTTT. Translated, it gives CASLSEGTYNSPLHF.